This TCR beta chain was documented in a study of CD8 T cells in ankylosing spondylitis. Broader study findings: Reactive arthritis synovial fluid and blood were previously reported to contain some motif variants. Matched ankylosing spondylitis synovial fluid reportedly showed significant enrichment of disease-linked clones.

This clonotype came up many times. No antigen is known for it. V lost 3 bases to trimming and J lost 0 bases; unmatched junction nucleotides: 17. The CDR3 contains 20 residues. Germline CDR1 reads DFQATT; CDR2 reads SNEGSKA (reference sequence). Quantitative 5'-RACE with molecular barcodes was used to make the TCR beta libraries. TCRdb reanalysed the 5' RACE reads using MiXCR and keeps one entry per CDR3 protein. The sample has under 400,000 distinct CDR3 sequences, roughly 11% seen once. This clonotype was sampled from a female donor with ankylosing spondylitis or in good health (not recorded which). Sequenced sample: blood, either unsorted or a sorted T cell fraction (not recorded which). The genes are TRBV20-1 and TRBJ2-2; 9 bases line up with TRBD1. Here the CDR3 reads CSASKHRGPIQLTNTGELFF. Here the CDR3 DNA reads TGCAGTGCTAGTAAACACAGGGGGCCAATTCAACTAACGAACACCGGGGAGCTGTTTTTT.